The next 31 T cell receptor beta chains were all read from a single sample in a study of vaccination effects on CD4 cells after COVID-19. These receptors' targets are unknown. ViraFEST assay sequencing came after antigen-specific CD4+ T cells were expanded with viral peptide pools. Isolating CD4+ T cells followed approximately 10 days of culture. TCRdb's copy holds only in-frame clones and misses some; the assay was immunoSEQ multiplex PCR. The data contain tens of thousands of clones, 73% of them singletons. Sequencing used CD4+ T cells from PBMCs cultured with HCoV-229E spike peptides, obtained before COVID-19 vaccination. The receptors originated from a human donor who received a COVID-19 vaccine.

This chain connects TRBV4-2 to TRBJ2-5; either TRBD1 or TRBD2 may supply D (7 bases each). Trimming stripped 0 bases from V and 14 bases from J, with 25 bases between. The germline V gene has CDR1 LGHNA and CDR2 YNFKEQ. The CDR3 has 16 amino acids. The CDR3 region is CASSQDSSQGGGLVYF. CDR3 coding DNA: TGTGCCAGCAGCCAAGATAGTTCTCAGGGAGGGGGCCTGGTTTACTTC.

J is TRBJ2-2 and V is TRBV10-2, with a tentative D call TRBD1 (6 bases). The ends were cut back, 6 bases at V and 10 bases at J, with 9 bases in the middle. From germline, CDR1 is WSHSY and CDR2 SAAADI. CDR3 length equals 11 residues. The CDR3, as DNA: TGCGCCAGCAGACAGGGCGCGGAGCTGTTTTTT. Protein: CASRQGAELFF.

This clone was recorded only once. The V call is TRBV27, the J call TRBJ2-7, with 7 nucleotides matching TRBD1. Unmatched junction bases numbered 5, after V lost 5 bases and J lost 4 bases. Germline lookup yields CDR1 MNHEY and CDR2 SMNVEV (reference sequence). The CDR3 contains 13 residues. DNA of the CDR3: TGTGCCAGCAGTCGCGACAGGGCTTACGAGCAGTACTTC. Translating gives CASSRDRAYEQYF.

The V gene is TRBV6-5, the J gene TRBJ1-2; a weak D match, TRBD1 (5 bases). Trimming removed 6 bases from V and 5 bases from J, with 16 bases in between. Germline CDR1 and CDR2: MNHEY and SVGAGI. CDR3 size: 14 residues. CDR3 nucleotide sequence: TGTGCCAGCAGGGTAGGGGTTGGCCAGTATGGCTACACCTTC. Amino acids: CASRVGVGQYGYTF.

The chain couples TRBV7-9 to TRBJ2-3, with D tentatively TRBD2 (5 bases). Germline lookup yields CDR1 SEHNR and CDR2 FQNEAQ (reference sequence). Trimming shortened V by 1 base and J by 3 bases, and 17 bases separated the two germline ends. The CDR3 consists of 17 residues. CDR3 amino acids: CASSLGMAGGGTDTQYF. DNA for the CDR3: TGTGCCAGCAGCTTAGGTATGGCTGGAGGAGGTACAGATACGCAGTATTTT.

This clone was seen just once. The V and J genes are TRBV6-5 and TRBJ1-2; 8 nucleotides line up with TRBD1. Germline trimming cut 5 bases from V and 7 bases from J; bases unmatched to any gene: 3. The germline CDR1 and CDR2 sequences are MNHEY and SVGAGI. This CDR3 has 12 amino acids. CDR3 protein: CASSTGTGGYTF. CDR3 nucleotides: TGTGCCAGCAGTACAGGGACAGGTGGCTACACCTTC.

The rearrangement links TRBV6-1 to TRBJ1-1; perhaps TRBD1 as D (5 bases). The CDR3 length is 14 residues. Trimming removed 3 bases from V and 1 base from J, with 9 bases in between. The germline V gene has CDR1 MNHNS and CDR2 SASEGT. The CDR3 protein is CASSDRVENTEAFF. CDR3 DNA: TGTGCCAGCAGTGACAGGGTGGAGAACACTGAAGCTTTCTTT.

The chain combines TRBV24-1 with TRBJ2-3, with TRBD2 identical over 7 bases. Germline V gene sequence: CDR1 KGHDR, CDR2 SFDVKD. V was clipped by 6 bases and J by 0 bases; unmatched bases: 8. There are 16 residues in the CDR3. The CDR3 DNA follows: TGTGCCACCAGTATAGACATAGCGGGCAGCACAGATACGCAGTATTTT. Its protein product is CATSIDIAGSTDTQYF.

V gene TRBV27 combines with J gene TRBJ2-2; TRBD2 agrees at 7 bases. V was clipped by 2 bases and J by 7 bases; unmatched bases: 7. The germline V gene has CDR1 MNHEY and CDR2 SMNVEV (reference sequence). The CDR3 has 15 amino acids. The CDR3 spells CASSLLAGVIGELFF. CDR3 DNA: TGTGCCAGCAGTTTACTCGCGGGAGTTATCGGGGAGCTGTTTTTT.

The genes are TRBV4-2 and TRBJ2-7; D is tentatively TRBD1 or TRBD2 (5 bases each). The germline V gene encodes CDR1 LGHNA and CDR2 YNFKEQ. This CDR3 is 16 amino acids long. The ends were cut back, 1 base at V and 6 bases at J, with 19 bases in the middle. CDR3 DNA sequence: TGTGCCAGCAGCCAAGTCTCGGGACGGATAGATGGCGAGCAGTACTTC. It yields the protein CASSQVSGRIDGEQYF.

The rearrangement joins TRBV30 to TRBJ1-4; no firm D call. CDR3 length: 10 residues. In germline, CDR1 is GTSNPN, CDR2 SVGIG (reference sequence). Trimming cost V 7 bases and J 6 bases, with 6 bases left between them. Written as DNA, the CDR3 is TGTGCCTTCGGGGATGAAAAACTGTTTTTT. It encodes CAFGDEKLFF.

V gene TRBV6-1 combines with J gene TRBJ1-2; no clear D. The V gene lost 3 bases and the J gene lost 4 bases, with 3 bases spanning the gap. CDR1 is MNHNS and CDR2 is SASEGT in the germline V gene. This CDR3 has 11 amino acids. The DNA of the CDR3 is TGTGCCAGCAGTGAGACCTATGGCTACACCTTC. As protein: CASSETYGYTF.

The chain is built from TRBV5-4 and TRBJ2-1, with 7 bases identical to TRBD2. The germline CDR1 and CDR2 sequences are SGHNT and YYREEE (reference sequence). The J segment lost 5 bases and the V segment lost 4 bases, leaving 12 bases of the junction unmatched. CDR3 size: 16 residues. CDR3 sequence (DNA): TGTGCCAGCAGCCCCGCCCAACTAGCGCCGAACAATGAGCAGTTCTTC. Residues: CASSPAQLAPNNEQFF.

The chain joins TRBV7-9 to TRBJ2-5, with 11 positions matching TRBD1. Germline V gives CDR1 SEHNR, CDR2 FQNEAQ (reference sequence). The CDR3 consists of 13 residues. J was trimmed by 1 base and V by 10 bases; bases with no gene match: 2. This CDR3 is CATGQGAQETQYF. The CDR3 nucleotides are TGTGCCACCGGACAGGGGGCCCAAGAGACCCAGTACTTC.

The chain recombines TRBV5-1 with TRBJ2-7; a weak D match, TRBD2 (7 bases). This CDR3 is 15 amino acids long. V lost 4 bases and J lost 4, with 18 bases in between. Looked up from germline, CDR1 is SGHRS and CDR2 is YFSETQ. CDR3: CASSIIRGATYEQYF. The DNA of the CDR3 is TGCGCCAGCAGCATTATCCGGGGGGCCACTTACGAGCAGTACTTC.

The gene calls are TRBV7-8 and TRBJ1-2; 10 nucleotides match TRBD1. Germline V gene data show CDR1 as SGHVS and CDR2 as FQNEAQ. This CDR3 is 15 amino acids long. With 1 base clipped from V and 7 bases from J, the junction kept 6 bases outside the gene matches. CDR3 in DNA: TGTGCCAGCAGCTTAGAAGGGACAGGGGTTTCTGGCTACACCTTC. Protein sequence: CASSLEGTGVSGYTF.

The gene calls are TRBV6-5 and TRBJ1-2, with 8 bases matching TRBD1. Germline CDR1 reads MNHEY; CDR2 reads SVGAGI. After removal of 6 bases from V and 3 bases from J, the junction contained 6 bases not matched to a gene. The CDR3 totals 14 residues. As DNA, the CDR3 is TGTGCCAGCAGGCGGACAGGGAGGGACTATGGCTACACCTTC. It is translated as CASRRTGRDYGYTF.

This chain links TRBV6-6 with TRBJ2-1; D gene ambiguous. This CDR3 is 14 amino acids long. Trimming shortened V by 6 bases and J by 2 bases, and 11 bases separated the two germline ends. Germline V gene lookup returns CDR1 MNHNY and CDR2 SVGAGI (reference sequence). The CDR3 here is CASSPPVAYNEQFF. For the CDR3, the DNA is TGTGCCAGCAGCCCTCCGGTGGCCTACAATGAGCAGTTCTTC.

V gene TRBV6-1 combines with J gene TRBJ2-3; the D is unclear. This CDR3 region has 16 residues. V was shortened by 0 bases and J by 2 bases, with 12 bases between the two germline ends. In germline, CDR1 is MNHNS, CDR2 SASEGT. For the CDR3, the DNA is TGTGCCAGCAGTGAAGCGCAAGGCTATCCCACAGATACGCAGTATTTT. This encodes CASSEAQGYPTDTQYF.

The rearrangement uses TRBV7-2 and TRBJ2-1; 7 nucleotides line up with TRBD2. After removal of 0 bases from V and 0 bases from J, the junction contained 8 bases not matched to a gene. The CDR3 totals 18 residues. Germline V gene sequence: CDR1 SGHTA, CDR2 FQGNSA. CDR3 sequence: CASSLAASGGSSYNEQFF. The CDR3 DNA is TGTGCCAGCAGCTTAGCGGCATCAGGCGGGAGCTCCTACAATGAGCAGTTCTTC.

This clone was seen a few times. The chain couples TRBV25-1 to TRBJ2-1; 9 bases map to TRBD2. The germline V gene has CDR1 MGHDK and CDR2 SYGVNS. This CDR3 comprises 13 residues. The V gene end was trimmed by 9 bases and the J gene end by 6 bases; junction bases not matched to a gene: 6. The CDR3 sequence is CASIFSGSNEQFF. The CDR3 coding sequence is TGTGCCAGTATCTTTAGCGGGAGCAATGAGCAGTTCTTC.

The V gene is TRBV6-1, the J gene TRBJ1-2; perhaps TRBD1 as D (5 bases). V was trimmed by 0 bases and J by 7 bases, leaving 15 bases between them. Germline V gene data show CDR1 as MNHNS and CDR2 as SASEGT. This CDR3 contains 15 residues. CDR3 amino acids: CASSEAVGAGGGYTF. Here the CDR3 DNA reads TGTGCCAGCAGTGAAGCGGTTGGGGCGGGGGGTGGCTACACCTTC.

This clone was observed a handful of times. V and J are TRBV24-1 and TRBJ1-1; D is uncertain. Germline loops: CDR1 KGHDR, CDR2 SFDVKD. The CDR3 runs 13 residues. Trimming stripped 5 bases from V and 3 bases from J, with 9 bases between. This chain's CDR3 is CATSGSRDTEAFF. The CDR3 bases are TGTGCCACCAGTGGCTCCCGGGACACTGAAGCTTTCTTT.

V and J are TRBV18 and TRBJ2-2; TRBD1 matches at 8 bases. V was clipped by 2 bases and J by 6 bases; unmatched bases: 8. There are 16 residues in the CDR3. Germline CDR1 KGHSH, CDR2 LQKENI. The CDR3 coding sequence is TGTGCCAGCTCACCAGTGGCAGGGGGCGTCGCCGGGGAGCTGTTTTTT. It is translated as CASSPVAGGVAGELFF.

In nucleotides, the CDR3 is TGTGCCAGCAGTGAATCGGGACTAATAAACATTCAGTACTTC. Encoded protein: CASSESGLINIQYF. V is TRBV6-1 and J is TRBJ2-4; 7 bases fit TRBD2. The CDR3 has 14 amino acids. Germline assignment: CDR1 MNHNS and CDR2 SASEGT. Trimming removed 2 bases from V and 6 bases from J; junction bases left unmatched: 4.

By its share, this clone is medium-sized. The chain has TRBV2 and TRBJ1-1; 7 bases match TRBD1. The germline gives CDR1 SNHLY, CDR2 FYNNEI. Trimming took 7 bases from V and 5 from J; bases not matched to a gene: 7. This CDR3 has 13 amino acids. CDR3 sequence reads: CASTQGEGTEAFF. The CDR3 coding sequence is TGTGCCAGCACGCAGGGGGAGGGGACTGAAGCTTTCTTT. The complete variable domain, with remaining parts taken from reference TRBV2 and TRBJ1-1, reads EPEVTQTPSHQVTQMGQEVILRCVPISNHLYFYWYRQILGQKVEFLVSFYNNEISEKSEIFDDQFSVERPDGSNFTLKIRSTKLEDSAMYFCASTQGEGTEAFFGQGTRLTVV.

This chain uses TRBV19 with TRBJ2-3, with D unresolved. Germline assignment: CDR1 LNHDA and CDR2 SQIVND (reference sequence). The ends were cut back, 5 bases at V and 9 bases at J, with 12 bases in the middle. The CDR3 runs to 12 residues. The CDR3: CASSLHEMTQYF. The CDR3 DNA reads TGTGCCAGTAGTTTACACGAAATGACGCAGTATTTT. Supplemented by reference TRBV19 and TRBJ2-3, the full variable domain reads DGGITQSPKYLFRKEGQNVTLSCEQNLNHDAMYWYRQDPGQGLRLIYYSQIVNDFQKGDIAEGYSVSREKKESFPLTVTSAQKNPTAFYLCASSLHEMTQYFGPGTRLTVL.

The genes are TRBV6-9 and TRBJ2-4; TRBD1 matches 7 bases. Trimming took 4 bases from V and 2 from J; bases not matched to a gene: 11. Looked up from germline, CDR1 is MNHGY and CDR2 is SVAAGI. The CDR3 is made up of 17 amino acids. The CDR3 region has the DNA TGTGCCAGCAGTTGCCCCCGGGACAGTCCATCCAAAAACATTCAGTACTTC. Protein product: CASSCPRDSPSKNIQYF.

The DNA for the CDR3 is TGCGCCAGCAGCCTGTCGACAGGGCACTCTGGAAACACCATATATTTT. Translated, it gives CASSLSTGHSGNTIYF. The gene calls are TRBV5-1 and TRBJ1-3; 7 bases map to TRBD1. With 4 bases clipped from V and 0 bases from J, the junction kept 7 bases outside the gene matches. The CDR3 covers 16 residues. Looked up from germline, CDR1 is SGHRS and CDR2 is YFSETQ.

In regard to this clone: The junction differs from germline at one of its ends, possibly a read error. Different DNA sequences within this sample yield the same CDR3. The gene calls are TRBV10-1 and TRBJ1-6; D not certain. Germline CDR1 WNHNN, CDR2 SYGVQD (reference sequence). The CDR3 is 14 amino acids. The CDR3 DNA reads as TGCGCCAGTAGTGAGGCAGAGATGCGTTCACCCCTCCACTTT. Translated, it gives CASSEAEMRSPLHF.

This clone was detected only a few times. The chain employs TRBV7-7 and TRBJ2-7; 7 nucleotides agree with TRBD1. Germline CDR1 and CDR2: SSHAT and FNYEAQ (reference sequence). J gave up 3 bases and V 0 bases, and 5 bases lay outside the gene matches. This CDR3 has 15 residues. The CDR3 protein is CASSLARDSSYEQYF. The CDR3 bases are TGTGCCAGCAGCTTAGCAAGGGACAGCAGCTACGAGCAGTACTTC.